These T cell receptor beta chains were read from a single sample in a study of shared clonotypes between healthy human individuals. Profiling relied on immunoSEQ multiplex PCR, and the TCRdb table lists in-frame clones only, not all of them. The sample records some 2.4 million clones, over 85% being singletons. Input material: naive CD4+ T cells from PBMCs. The receptors derive from a man between 18 and 29 years old in good health. Some clones in this sample may be carry-over from other donors' samples. The CDR3 runs from the conserved cysteine through the conserved F or W. The order of the fields is CDR3 protein, CDR3 DNA, J gene, CDR3 length, clone size, V gene, D gene. The D gene is left open where the match is weak. Part of the rows lack a size; the others show once, few, many or a class for expanded clones.

CDR3 protein: CASSDSLTLNVYNEQFF
CDR3 DNA: TGTGCCAGCAGTGACTCACTGACTCTCAATGTCTACAATGAGCAGTTCTTC
J gene: TRBJ2-1
CDR3 length: 17
clone size: NA
V gene: TRBV6-4
D gene: NA

CDR3 protein: CASSPGGGDTQYF
CDR3 DNA: TGTGCCAGCAGCCCAGGGGGGGGAGATACGCAGTATTTT
J gene: TRBJ2-3
CDR3 length: 13
clone size: NA
V gene: TRBV7-9
D gene: NA

CDR3 protein: CASSVRSGDRAPETQYF
CDR3 DNA: TGTGCCAGCAGCGTAAGGTCGGGGGACAGGGCTCCAGAGACCCAGTACTTC
J gene: TRBJ2-5
CDR3 length: 17
clone size: NA
V gene: TRBV9
D gene: TRBD1

CDR3 protein: CSVVGSGVSNTEAFF
CDR3 DNA: TGCAGCGTTGTGGGATCGGGGGTCAGCAACACTGAAGCTTTCTTT
J gene: TRBJ1-1
CDR3 length: 15
clone size: once
V gene: TRBV29-1
D gene: NA

CDR3 protein: CATARNGLAGGEQFF
CDR3 DNA: TGTGCAACCGCAAGGAACGGACTAGCGGGAGGGGAGCAGTTCTTC
J gene: TRBJ2-1
CDR3 length: 15
clone size: NA
V gene: TRBV2
D gene: TRBD2

CDR3 protein: CASSFLLAEIRDTQYF
CDR3 DNA: TGTGCCAGCAGTTTTTTACTAGCGGAGATTAGGGATACGCAGTATTTT
J gene: TRBJ2-3
CDR3 length: 16
clone size: NA
V gene: TRBV28
D gene: TRBD2

CDR3 protein: CASSFGRDYGYTF
CDR3 DNA: TGTGCCAGCAGTTTTGGCAGGGACTATGGCTACACCTTC
J gene: TRBJ1-2
CDR3 length: 13
clone size: NA
V gene: TRBV27
D gene: NA

CDR3 protein: CASSDRTGDEQYF
CDR3 DNA: TGTGCCAGTAGTGATCGCACAGGGGACGAGCAGTACTTC
J gene: TRBJ2-7
CDR3 length: 13
clone size: NA
V gene: TRBV19
D gene: TRBD1

CDR3 protein: CASSLGPGAGENIQYF
CDR3 DNA: TGTGCCAGCAGCTTAGGCCCAGGGGCAGGAGAAAACATTCAGTACTTC
J gene: TRBJ2-4
CDR3 length: 16
clone size: NA
V gene: TRBV7-9
D gene: NA

CDR3 protein: CASRATTGHYGYTF
CDR3 DNA: TGCGCCAGCAGGGCAACGACAGGGCACTATGGCTACACCTTC
J gene: TRBJ1-2
CDR3 length: 14
clone size: once
V gene: TRBV10-1
D gene: TRBD1

CDR3 protein: CASSLPGAGYTF
CDR3 DNA: TGTGCCAGCAGTTTACCGGGGGCTGGCTACACCTTC
J gene: TRBJ1-2
CDR3 length: 12
clone size: NA
V gene: TRBV28
D gene: NA

CDR3 protein: CASSFSLGQDQYEQYF
CDR3 DNA: TGTGCCAGCAGTTTCTCCCTGGGACAGGATCAATACGAGCAGTACTTC
J gene: TRBJ2-7
CDR3 length: 16
clone size: once
V gene: TRBV28
D gene: TRBD1

CDR3 protein: CASSVTGAGYEQYF
CDR3 DNA: TGTGCCAGCAGCGTTACAGGGGCAGGCTACGAGCAGTACTTC
J gene: TRBJ2-7
CDR3 length: 14
clone size: NA
V gene: TRBV7-8
D gene: TRBD1

CDR3 protein: CASSLGQVVREQYF
CDR3 DNA: TGTGCCAGCAGCCTCGGGCAAGTGGTTCGGGAGCAGTACTTC
J gene: TRBJ2-7
CDR3 length: 14
clone size: NA
V gene: TRBV7-9
D gene: NA

CDR3 protein: CASSSVGSDRPVGSQETQYF
CDR3 DNA: TGCGCCAGCAGCTCCGTGGGATCAGACAGACCGGTCGGCTCACAAGAGACCCAGTACTTC
J gene: TRBJ2-5
CDR3 length: 20
clone size: NA
V gene: TRBV5-1
D gene: NA

CDR3 protein: CASSQDPSGTYNEQFF
CDR3 DNA: TGCGCCAGCAGCCAAGATCCGAGCGGGACTTACAATGAGCAGTTCTTC
J gene: TRBJ2-1
CDR3 length: 16
clone size: NA
V gene: TRBV4-3
D gene: TRBD2